This T cell receptor beta chain was recovered during a study of T cell responses to AZD1222 COVID-19 vaccine. General study results and limits: Nearly half of the spike-specific TCRs reportedly recognize variant regions that carry no mutations. Donor demographics were predominantly white British with a female majority; clonal diversity may be underestimated.

Regarding this clone: Its antigen remains unknown.

This CDR3 region has 16 residues. Germline V gene lookup returns CDR1 LNHDA and CDR2 SQIVND (reference sequence). V was pared by 9 bases and J by 0 bases, with 17 bases between. Sequencing was performed with immunoSEQ multiplex PCR; in TCRdb, only in-frame clones are kept and a portion is missing. This repertoire shows roughly 160,000 clones, roughly 92% found once; its top ten account for 1.5% to 2%. The sequence came from an adult in good health. The source was peripheral blood, collected on day 0 of AZD1222 vaccination. This rearrangement joins TRBV19 to TRBJ2-2; D is possibly TRBD1 (6 bases). CDR3 in DNA: TGTGCCAGCCTAGGACAGCCGAACGCGAACACCGGGGAGCTGTTTTTT. Translation gives CASLGQPNANTGELFF.